This T cell receptor beta chain is from a study of breast tumors, draining lymph nodes, adjacent tissues. Findings and caveats of the study: Tumor TCR diversity was below lymph nodes but above nontumor tissue. Most tumor T cells seemingly derive from lymph node, then expand in tumor.

TCRdb reprocessed the multiplex PCR reads with MiXCR, giving one entry per CDR3 protein. The table shows some 150,000 distinct CDR3 sequences, with about 20% occurring only once. The lymph nodes were axillary draining lymph nodes from breast cancer patients. Many counts were recorded for this clonotype. No antigen is known for it. V dropped 8 bases and J dropped 1; count of bases not matched to a gene: 11. The germline V gene encodes CDR1 MNHEY and CDR2 SVGAGI. The CDR3 runs 15 residues. Sequenced sample: axillary lymph node tissue. The clonotype originates from a female donor with breast cancer. Some clones in this sample may be carry-over from other donors' samples. The chain couples TRBV6-5 to TRBJ2-7; TRBD1 matches at 7 bases. In nucleotides, the CDR3 is TGTGCCAGCCACCAAACCGGACAGGCTTCCTACGAGCAGTACTTC. Its protein product is CASHQTGQASYEQYF.